One and the same sample provided the 30 T cell receptor beta chains below, sequenced in a study of cytomegalovirus exposure and HLA in healthy donors. Clones were sequenced by immunoSEQ multiplex PCR, and TCRdb holds only the in-frame ones, with some missing. The table records about 130,000 clones, roughly nine tenths of them present only once. Sequencing was done on a sample of PBMCs. The receptors shown here come from a woman aged 18-35 years in good health and CMV-seronegative.

V and J are TRBV6-5 and TRBJ2-3; 10 nucleotides align to TRBD2. CDR1 and CDR2 (germline): MNHEY, SVGAGI. The CDR3 is made up of 16 amino acids. The V and J ends lost 4 bases and 5 bases, in that order; junction bases with no gene match: 9. CDR3: CASSFTLAGVGDTQYF. As DNA, the CDR3 is TGTGCCAGCAGTTTTACTCTAGCGGGAGTGGGAGATACGCAGTATTTT.

The V and J genes are TRBV27 and TRBJ1-5; possibly TRBD1 for D (6 bases). V was cut by 5 bases and J by 3 bases, with 14 bases left in between. CDR3 size: 15 residues. CDR1 MNHEY and CDR2 SMNVEV come from the germline V gene (reference sequence). CDR3 region: CASSPGQMPNQPQHF. The DNA for the CDR3 is TGTGCCAGCAGTCCGGGACAAATGCCCAATCAGCCCCAGCATTTT.

CDR3 nucleotide sequence: TGTGCCAGCAGCTTGGTACAGCAGGGGTGGTCCTACGAGCAGTACTTC. Its translation: CASSLVQQGWSYEQYF. V gene TRBV5-4 combines with J gene TRBJ2-7; possibly TRBD1 for D (6 bases). This CDR3 has 16 residues. Trimming took 0 bases from V and 1 from J, leaving 14 bases between them. Germline V lookup: CDR1 SGHNT, CDR2 YYREEE (reference sequence). The full variable domain, its missing parts supplied by reference TRBV5-4 and TRBJ2-7, is ETGVTQSPTHLIKTRGQQVTLRCSSQSGHNTVSWYQQALGQGPQFIFQYYREEENGRGNFPPRFSGLQFPNYSSELNVNALELDDSALYLCASSLVQQGWSYEQYFGPGTRLTVT.

J is TRBJ1-3 and V is TRBV14, with 8 bases aligning to TRBD1. The CDR3 sequence is 14 residues long. V shed 6 bases and J 4 bases; nucleotides not matched to a gene: 5. Germline values: CDR1 SGHDN, CDR2 FVKESK. CDR3 sequence reads: CASRLGQVGNTIYF. Written as DNA, the CDR3 is TGTGCCAGCAGATTGGGACAGGTCGGAAACACCATATATTTT.

V is TRBV11-2 and J is TRBJ2-7; a possible D gene is TRBD1 (5 bases). The ends were cut back, 5 bases at V and 1 base at J, with 12 bases in the middle. Germline assignment: CDR1 SGHAT and CDR2 FQNNGV. The CDR3 length is 14 residues. CDR3 sequence: CASSDQKGSYEQYF. In DNA form, the CDR3 reads TGTGCCAGCAGCGACCAGAAGGGGTCCTACGAGCAGTACTTC.

J is TRBJ2-7 and V is TRBV27, with 9 bases lining up with TRBD2. CDR1 is MNHEY and CDR2 is SMNVEV in the germline V gene (reference sequence). The CDR3 covers 15 residues. The V gene end was trimmed by 7 bases and the J gene end by 3 bases; junction bases not matched to a gene: 10. CDR3 sequence reads: CASTLSGRNNYEQYF. The CDR3 bases are TGTGCCAGCACCCTAAGCGGGAGGAATAACTACGAGCAGTACTTC.

The chain couples TRBV6-1 to TRBJ1-1; D call uncertain. Trimming took 1 base from V and 6 from J, leaving 6 bases between them. CDR3 length: 12 amino acids. Germline CDR1 and CDR2: MNHNS and SASEGT. The CDR3 protein is CASSEGVPEAFF. CDR3 bases: TGTGCCAGCAGTGAAGGAGTTCCTGAAGCTTTCTTT.

This chain joins TRBV30 and TRBJ2-2; 8 bases fit TRBD1. CDR3 length equals 13 residues. The germline V gene has CDR1 GTSNPN and CDR2 SVGIG (reference sequence). The V segment lost 8 bases and the J segment 6 bases; nucleotides outside the gene matches: 8. Here the CDR3 DNA reads TGTGCCCGACAGGGGATGAGGCCCGGGGAGCTGTTTTTT. Its protein product is CARQGMRPGELFF.

The CDR3 sequence is CASRSLGTGNQPQHF. The CDR3 coding sequence is TGTGCCAGTAGAAGCCTCGGGACAGGCAATCAGCCCCAGCATTTT. This chain links TRBV19 with TRBJ1-5, with 7 bases aligning to TRBD1. Per germline, CDR1 LNHDA and CDR2 SQIVND (reference sequence). This CDR3 has 15 amino acids. Trimming cost V 6 bases and J 2 bases; bases outside gene matches: 7.

The chain links TRBV5-4 to TRBJ1-1; 8 positions match TRBD1. From germline, CDR1 is SGHNT and CDR2 YYREEE (reference sequence). With V trimmed by 4 bases and J by 5 bases, 7 bases remained unmatched. The CDR3 sequence is 14 residues long. As DNA, the CDR3 is TGTGCCAGCAGCCCTACAGGGGGGGGAACTGAAGCTTTCTTT. Protein: CASSPTGGGTEAFF.

J is TRBJ1-2 and V is TRBV7-9; D may be TRBD1 (6 bases). V was cut by 1 base and J by 4 bases, with 10 bases left in between. The CDR3 runs 14 residues. Germline V lookup: CDR1 SEHNR, CDR2 FQNEAQ (reference sequence). The CDR3 sequence: CASSLEDRFYGYTF. In nucleotides, the CDR3 is TGTGCCAGCAGCTTAGAGGACAGATTCTATGGCTACACCTTC.

The CDR3, as DNA: TGTGCCAGCAGCGTAGACGCGGGGCGGCGGCCCCAGCATTTT. The encoded protein is CASSVDAGRRPQHF. This chain joins TRBV9 and TRBJ1-5; TRBD1 might be the D (5 bases). This CDR3 comprises 14 residues. The germline V and J ends were trimmed by 0 bases and 9 bases, with 13 bases remaining between them. Germline CDR1 and CDR2: SGDLS and YYNGEE.

The V call is TRBV5-1, the J call TRBJ1-3; D gene uncertain. The germline V gene encodes CDR1 SGHRS and CDR2 YFSETQ. Deletions cut 0 bases from V and 2 bases from J, with 3 bases between. The CDR3 totals 13 residues. The CDR3 DNA reads as TGCGCCAGCAGCTTGGACACTGGAAACACCATATATTTT. Residues: CASSLDTGNTIYF.

The chain is built from TRBV5-8 and TRBJ2-3; D remains ambiguous. Germline V lookup: CDR1 SGHTS, CDR2 YDEGEE. The CDR3 has 17 residues. The V end lost 4 bases, the J end lost 0 bases, and 18 bases lay between the germline ends. The chain's CDR3 is CASSPESGSLSTDTQYF. DNA of the CDR3: TGTGCCAGCAGCCCTGAGAGTGGTTCCCTAAGCACAGATACGCAGTATTTT.

The rearrangement joins TRBV5-1 to TRBJ2-7, with D possibly TRBD1 on 5 matching bases. Germline V gene sequence: CDR1 SGHRS, CDR2 YFSETQ. The CDR3 consists of 15 residues. Trimming pared 1 base from V and 3 bases from J, leaving 14 bases between. In DNA form, the CDR3 reads TGCGCCAGCAGCTTGTTCACAGGTAACCTCTACGAGCAGTACTTC. This gives the protein CASSLFTGNLYEQYF.

The chain joins TRBV18 to TRBJ1-5; 8 bases align to TRBD1. CDR1 KGHSH and CDR2 LQKENI come from the germline V gene. J was trimmed by 6 bases and V by 7 bases; bases with no gene match: 5. The CDR3 spans 13 residues. CDR3 in amino acids: CASFSDRGQPQHF. The CDR3 DNA sequence: TGTGCCAGCTTTTCCGACAGGGGTCAGCCCCAGCATTTT. Full variable domain (rest looked up from reference TRBV18 and TRBJ1-5): NAGVMQNPRHLVRRRGQEARLRCSPMKGHSHVYWYRQLPEEGLKFMVYLQKENIIDESGMPKERFSAEFPKEGPSILRIQQVVRGDSAAYFCASFSDRGQPQHFGDGTRLSIL.

This sequence joins TRBV15 and TRBJ2-1, with 7 bases fitting TRBD1. Germline V CDR1 and CDR2: LNHNV, YYDKDF (reference sequence). J gave up 4 bases and V 6 bases, and 18 bases lay outside the gene matches. This CDR3 contains 18 residues. The CDR3 is CATSQFRTGTARYNEQFF. CDR3 DNA sequence: TGTGCCACCAGTCAATTTCGGACGGGGACAGCCCGGTACAATGAGCAGTTCTTC. Using reference TRBV15 and TRBJ2-1 for the parts outside the CDR3, the full variable domain is DAMVIQNPRYQVTQFGKPVTLSCSQTLNHNVMYWYQQKSSQAPKLLFHYYDKDFNNEADTPDNFQSRRPNTSFCFLDIRSPGLGDTAMYLCATSQFRTGTARYNEQFFGPGTRLTVL.

The chain combines TRBV2 with TRBJ1-2, with TRBD1 identical over 8 bases. This CDR3 comprises 16 residues. Germline V gene lookup returns CDR1 SNHLY and CDR2 FYNNEI. The ends lost 6 bases at V and 7 bases at J; junction bases unmatched: 16. This chain's CDR3 is CASRDRGFRDLGGYTF. The CDR3 coding sequence is TGTGCCAGCAGAGACAGGGGCTTTCGCGATTTAGGTGGCTACACCTTC.

This chain connects TRBV2 to TRBJ1-2; 7 bases align to TRBD1. Germline-derived CDR1 and CDR2 are SNHLY and FYNNEI. Trimming at V came to 6 bases and at J to 3 bases, leaving 4 bases not matched to a gene. The CDR3 length is 13 residues. The CDR3 nucleotides are TGTGCCAGCAGGGGCGGGACAGACTATGGCTACACCTTC. Protein product: CASRGGTDYGYTF.

This clone was seen just once. The chain uses TRBV9 and TRBJ2-5; 11 bases are shared with TRBD1. The CDR3 is made up of 15 amino acids. J lost 4 bases, V lost 4 bases, and 6 bases had no gene match. Germline V gene lookup returns CDR1 SGDLS and CDR2 YYNGEE. The chain's CDR3 is CASSPSGTGGETQYF. In DNA, the CDR3 is TGTGCCAGCAGCCCCTCCGGGACAGGGGGAGAGACCCAGTACTTC.

This rearrangement joins TRBV6-5 to TRBJ1-2; 7 bases agree with TRBD1. Germline V gene data show CDR1 as MNHEY and CDR2 as SVGAGI. The CDR3 spans 15 residues. The V and J ends lost 5 bases and 7 bases, in that order; junction bases with no gene match: 13. CDR3 DNA sequence: TGTGCCAGCAGTACGACCCGTGGACAGGCGAGTGGCTACACCTTC. Translation gives CASSTTRGQASGYTF.

The chain couples TRBV6-4 to TRBJ2-3, with 7 bases aligning to TRBD1. Per germline, CDR1 MRHNA and CDR2 SNTAGT. This CDR3 comprises 16 residues. Trimming took 2 bases from V and 2 from J; bases not matched to a gene: 7. The CDR3 DNA sequence: TGTGCCAGCAGTGACCTTTCGACAGGGACCACAGATACGCAGTATTTT. Translating gives CASSDLSTGTTDTQYF.

This clone was recorded once. The genes are TRBV7-6 and TRBJ2-1, with 8 bases matching TRBD2. Trimming removed 5 bases from V and 3 bases from J; junction bases left unmatched: 15. The CDR3 sequence is 18 residues long. CDR1 is SGHVS, CDR2 FNYEAQ, per germline. CDR3 sequence reads: CASSQTGSGGAIYNEQFF. As DNA, the CDR3 is TGTGCCAGCAGCCAGACGGGTTCGGGAGGGGCCATCTACAATGAGCAGTTCTTC.

The rearrangement joins TRBV6-1 to TRBJ1-5; TRBD1 might be the D (5 bases). The V end lost 6 bases, the J end lost 2 bases, and 14 bases lay between the germline ends. Per germline, CDR1 MNHNS and CDR2 SASEGT. CDR3 length: 15 amino acids. The CDR3 loop is CASSPWGGGNQPQHF. The CDR3 DNA is TGTGCCAGCAGCCCGTGGGGGGGAGGCAATCAGCCCCAGCATTTT.

CDR3 in amino acids: CASSPGLATDTGELFF. CDR3 sequence (DNA): TGTGCCAGCAGTCCGGGACTAGCGACTGACACCGGGGAGCTGTTTTTT. This chain uses TRBV27 with TRBJ2-2; TRBD2 agrees at 10 bases. Germline assignment: CDR1 MNHEY and CDR2 SMNVEV (reference sequence). This CDR3 contains 16 residues. V shed 5 bases, J shed 3 bases, and the junction held 6 bases outside the gene matches.

The chain carries TRBV19 and TRBJ1-1; no definite D call. Germline loops: CDR1 LNHDA, CDR2 SQIVND (reference sequence). The CDR3 runs to 13 residues. The V end was cut by 6 bases, the J end by 3 bases, with 11 bases between. The CDR3 DNA is TGTGCCAGTAGCTACCAGGAATACACTGAAGCTTTCTTT. Its translation is CASSYQEYTEAFF.

The chain combines TRBV14 with TRBJ2-2, with D unclear. Germline V lookup: CDR1 SGHDN, CDR2 FVKESK. The CDR3 loop spans 13 amino acids. Trimming stripped 3 bases from V and 6 bases from J, with 8 bases between. CDR3 DNA: TGTGCCAGCAGCCACTTATTCCCCGGGGAGCTGTTTTTT. Its translation: CASSHLFPGELFF.

V gene TRBV7-9 combines with J gene TRBJ2-7; TRBD2 aligns across 9 bases. V lost 5 bases to trimming and J lost 5 bases; unmatched junction nucleotides: 1. The germline V gene has CDR1 SEHNR and CDR2 FQNEAQ (reference sequence). The CDR3 extends over 12 amino acids. The CDR3 nucleotides are TGTGCCAGCAGCGGGACTAGCAACGAGCAGTACTTC. Protein sequence: CASSGTSNEQYF.

The chain recombines TRBV28 with TRBJ1-1, with 8 bases lining up with TRBD1. This CDR3 contains 15 residues. Germline CDR1 is MDHEN and CDR2 is SYDVKM. V gave up 5 bases and J gave up 5 bases; unmatched junction bases: 10. The CDR3: CASSDTRGRWTEAFF. In DNA form, the CDR3 reads TGTGCCAGCAGTGACACCAGGGGGCGGTGGACTGAAGCTTTCTTT.

This chain links TRBV6-1 with TRBJ1-1, with D possibly matching TRBD1 (6 bases). CDR1 is MNHNS and CDR2 is SASEGT in the germline V gene. The CDR3 loop spans 15 amino acids. V shed 6 bases and J shed 0 bases, with 14 bases lying between them. The CDR3 reads CASRLRQAMNTEAFF. The CDR3 DNA reads TGTGCCAGCAGGCTTAGACAGGCGATGAACACTGAAGCTTTCTTT.